This is a list of T cell receptor beta chains from one sample in a study of blood T cell repertoires in COVID-19. Repertoires were generated with immunoSEQ multiplex PCR, while TCRdb's copy carries only in-frame clones and drops some. The top ten clones hold 7% to 9% of a sample with about 87,000 clones, over 75% of them seen once. The source material was peripheral blood. These receptors were collected from a human donor with acute or convalescent COVID-19. The donor label of this sample is uncertain. Both conserved end residues are part of each CDR3. A D gene is named only where the DNA matches it firmly. A clone size is listed for some rows: how often the clone was seen (once, few, many), or a class if it is expanded.

J	D	size	V	DNA	CDR3
TRBJ2-1	NA	NA	TRBV6-5	TGTGCCATCGTGACGCGGGAAAATGAGCAGTTCTTC	CAIVTRENEQFF
TRBJ2-7	TRBD2	NA	TRBV5-1	TGCGCCAGCAGCAAACCTTTAGCGGGGGGTTCCGAGCAGTACTTC	CASSKPLAGGSEQYF
TRBJ2-3	TRBD2	NA	TRBV6-1	TGTGCCAGCAGTAAAGCTAGCGGGGGTAGGGCAGATACGCAGTATTTT	CASSKASGGRADTQYF
TRBJ1-2	NA	NA	TRBV15	TGTGCCACCAGCAGAGATTCCCAGGGTGGCTATGGCTACACCTTC	CATSRDSQGGYGYTF
TRBJ2-3	NA	once	TRBV4-1	TGCGCCAGCAGCCAAGCGGAACGGGGTACGCAGTATTTT	CASSQAERGTQYF
TRBJ2-2	TRBD2	once	TRBV5-1	TGCGCCAGCAGCTCCAGCGGGGGGGCCGTCGCCGGGGAGCTGTTTTTT	CASSSSGGAVAGELFF
TRBJ1-2	NA	once	TRBV6-5	TGTGCCAGCACCCAAGAGGGCAGCTATGTTGGTGGCTACACCTTC	CASTQEGSYVGGYTF
TRBJ1-2	NA	NA	TRBV6-1	TGTGCCAGCAGTGAAGGGCTGACAGTTTCCTATGGCTACACCTTC	CASSEGLTVSYGYTF
TRBJ1-2	NA	few	TRBV5-8	TGTGCCAGCAGCAGGAGGTCGGATGGCTACACCTTC	CASSRRSDGYTF
TRBJ1-4	NA	NA	TRBV9	TGTGCCAGCAGCGCCGCGGACAGTACCTGGGAAAAACTGTTTTTT	CASSAADSTWEKLFF
TRBJ2-4	NA	NA	TRBV19	TGTGCCAGTAGTATCCCTAGCTCCTCGCTAGCCAAAAACATTCAGTACTTC	CASSIPSSSLAKNIQYF
TRBJ2-3	NA	once	TRBV30	TGTGCCTGGGGGGGGGCATTGTTAAATACGCAGTATTTT	CAWGGALLNTQYF
TRBJ1-1	NA	once	TRBV11-3	TGTGCCAGCAGCTTCTTCGTGAACACTGAAGCTTTCTTT	CASSFFVNTEAFF
TRBJ2-6	NA	NA	TRBV10-3	TGTGCCATCAAAGGGGCAGGGGAAGCTGGGGCCAACGTCCTGACTTTC	CAIKGAGEAGANVLTF
TRBJ2-3	NA	NA	TRBV7-9	TGTGCCAGCAGCCCCTACGGGGTAACAGATACGCAGTATTTT	CASSPYGVTDTQYF
TRBJ2-3	TRBD2	NA	TRBV11-3	TGTGCCAGCAGCACCGCCGGGACTAGGTTAGCAGATACGCAGTATTTT	CASSTAGTRLADTQYF
TRBJ2-2	TRBD2	NA	TRBV3-1/TRBV3-2	TGTGCCAGCAGCCAAGGGAGCGGGGGGGCCTCCGGGGAGCTGTTTTTT	CASSQGSGGASGELFF
TRBJ2-7	NA	NA	TRBV29-1	TGCAGCGTTTCTAGGGGTTACGAGCAGTACTTC	CSVSRGYEQYF
TRBJ2-7	TRBD1	NA	TRBV28	TGTGCCAGCAGTTCTTTCGGGACAGGGGGCTACGAGCAGTACTTC	CASSSFGTGGYEQYF
TRBJ2-3	TRBD2	NA	TRBV3-1/TRBV3-2	TGTGCCAGCAGCCAAGTGGTAGTGGAGACTAGCCCCATGCGTTTT	CASSQVVVETSPMRF
TRBJ2-2	TRBD2	NA	TRBV7-9	TGTGCCAGCAGCTCTCAGACTAGCGGGGGTTCCGGGGAGCTGTTTTTT	CASSSQTSGGSGELFF
TRBJ2-7	TRBD2	NA	TRBV28	TGTGCCAGCAGTCTCCCTCCCGTGACTAGCCTTTACGAGCAGTACTTC	CASSLPPVTSLYEQYF
TRBJ1-6	TRBD1	NA	TRBV19	TGTGCCAGTAGTTCGGCGGGGACAGGTGTCTCACCCCTCCACTTT	CASSSAGTGVSPLHF
TRBJ1-5	NA	NA	TRBV28	TGTGCCAGCAGTCACGACAGGTCCAGCAATCAGCCCCAGCATTTT	CASSHDRSSNQPQHF